One sample yielded the 32 T cell receptor beta chains listed below, sequenced in a study of T-cell reconstitution after alpha-beta-depleted transplantation in children. A TCRbeta library incorporating unique molecular identifiers was prepared. TCRdb itself ran the PCR reads through MiXCR, one entry per CDR3 protein. The sample has about 440,000 distinct CDR3 sequences; roughly 44% are singletons. The sample consisted of PBMCs, taken before TCRalphabeta/CD19-depleted stem cell transplant. The receptors originated from a girl aged 2-15 years with aplastic anemia, due to receive a stem cell transplant.

This clonotype was seen ten or more times. The rearrangement links TRBV19 to TRBJ2-6; D unresolved. This CDR3 is built from 13 residues. V lost 7 bases to trimming and J lost 0 bases, with 4 bases between them. Per the germline V gene, CDR1 is LNHDA and CDR2 is SQIVND (reference sequence). CDR3 sequence reads: CASTISGANVLTF. Written as DNA, the CDR3 is TGTGCCAGTACGATCTCTGGGGCCAACGTCCTGACTTTC.

This clonotype has a handful of counts. V usage is TRBV29-1 and J usage is TRBJ2-5, with 7 bases lining up with TRBD2. V shed 6 bases, J shed 1 base, and the junction held 8 bases outside the gene matches. This CDR3 is 14 amino acids long. CDR1 and CDR2 (germline): SQVTM, ANQGSEA. The CDR3 reads CSVTGLDVQETQYF. CDR3 nucleotides: TGCAGCGTCACTGGACTAGATGTCCAAGAGACCCAGTACTTC.

The chain links TRBV11-2 to TRBJ2-5; no reliable D call. The V end lost 1 base, the J end lost 1 base, and 7 bases lay between the germline ends. The CDR3 is 14 amino acids. Germline lookup yields CDR1 SGHAT and CDR2 FQNNGV. The CDR3 DNA reads as TGTGCCAGCAGCTTAGGCCTGACCCAAGAGACCCAGTACTTC. It yields the protein CASSLGLTQETQYF.

This clonotype appeared a few times. The V and J genes are TRBV7-2 and TRBJ2-5; the match to TRBD2 covers 7 bases. Trimming at V came to 5 bases and at J to 2 bases, leaving 14 bases not matched to a gene. This CDR3 contains 17 residues. Germline assignment: CDR1 SGHTA and CDR2 FQGNSA. Here the CDR3 reads CASSPRTSVVGQETQYF. CDR3 bases: TGTGCCAGCAGCCCCCGAACTAGCGTGGTGGGACAAGAGACCCAGTACTTC.

The chain carries TRBV14 and TRBJ2-7, with no clear D. V lost 3 bases and J 4 bases, leaving 10 bases between the germline ends. Germline CDR1 and CDR2: SGHDN and FVKESK. There are 13 residues in the CDR3. In DNA, the CDR3 is TGTGCCAGCAGCCAGGTGGATTCGTACGAGCAGTACTTC. Translated: CASSQVDSYEQYF.

The chain joins TRBV10-3 to TRBJ1-1; the match to TRBD1 covers 8 bases. With 7 bases clipped from V and 2 bases from J, the junction kept 9 bases outside the gene matches. CDR3 length: 15 residues. CDR1 is ENHRY and CDR2 is SYGVKD in the germline V gene. The CDR3 DNA reads as TGTGCCATCAAGACGGAAGGGACAGGAAACACTGAAGCTTTCTTT. Protein: CAIKTEGTGNTEAFF.

This sequence joins TRBV5-1 and TRBJ2-1; 11 nucleotides match TRBD2. Germline CDR1 is SGHRS and CDR2 is YFSETQ. The CDR3 is 19 amino acids. With 4 bases clipped from V and 5 bases from J, the junction kept 17 bases outside the gene matches. DNA for the CDR3: TGCGCCAGCAGCGTCATAGGGCTAGCGGGAGGAGGACGTAACAATGAGCAGTTCTTC. This encodes CASSVIGLAGGGRNNEQFF.

V and J are TRBV5-1 and TRBJ2-3; 7 bases map to TRBD2. Per the germline V gene, CDR1 is SGHRS and CDR2 is YFSETQ. V shed 4 bases and J 3 bases; nucleotides not matched to a gene: 11. The CDR3 contains 16 residues. CDR3 in amino acids: CASSISLAARTDTQYF. CDR3 DNA: TGCGCCAGCAGCATTAGTCTAGCGGCGAGGACAGATACGCAGTATTTT.

Many counts were recorded for this clonotype. V is TRBV10-3 and J is TRBJ2-7; 8 nucleotides line up with TRBD2. The CDR3 is 16 residues long. Germline V gene sequence: CDR1 ENHRY, CDR2 SYGVKD. Trimming removed 10 bases from V and 5 bases from J; junction bases left unmatched: 19. This chain's CDR3 is CATKTGGGPSFNEQYF. Here the CDR3 DNA reads TGTGCCACCAAAACGGGCGGGGGGCCCAGTTTCAACGAGCAGTACTTC.

The sample holds many counts of this clonotype. The DNA of the CDR3 is TGTGCCAGCAGTCCCCCGATTGCTAGCGGGAGTAAAAGCGAGCAGTACTTC. Protein product: CASSPPIASGSKSEQYF. J is TRBJ2-7 and V is TRBV12-3 or TRBV12-4; the match to TRBD2 covers 10 bases. The J segment lost 6 bases and the V segment lost 5 bases, leaving 16 bases of the junction unmatched. CDR3 size: 17 residues.

The rearrangement links TRBV10-3 to TRBJ2-2; TRBD1 matches 10 bases. Germline V lookup: CDR1 ENHRY, CDR2 SYGVKD. This CDR3 spans 15 amino acids. The trim removed 6 bases at V and 4 bases at J, leaving 5 bases unmatched. CDR3 residues: CAISGQGGGTGELFF. The CDR3 DNA sequence: TGTGCCATCAGCGGACAGGGGGGTGGCACCGGGGAGCTGTTTTTT.

This clonotype appeared once. CDR3 bases: TGTGCCAGCAGTTACGATACGGACTCCCAAGAGACCCAGTACTTC. Translating it yields CASSYDTDSQETQYF. The chain employs TRBV6-5 and TRBJ2-5; maybe TRBD2 (5 bases). The germline V gene has CDR1 MNHEY and CDR2 SVGAGI. The CDR3 length is 15 residues. Trimming left V 2 bases short and J 1 base short, with 11 bases between.

The table lists this clonotype with many counts. The gene calls are TRBV12-3 or TRBV12-4 and TRBJ2-4, with D tentatively TRBD1 (6 bases). The CDR3 contains 17 residues. Deletions cut 3 bases from V and 4 bases from J, with 19 bases between. CDR3 loop: CASSFEDVRGTKNIQYF. CDR3 nucleotide sequence: TGTGCCAGCAGTTTTGAAGACGTCAGGGGAACTAAAAACATTCAGTACTTC.

The chain links TRBV12-3 or TRBV12-4 to TRBJ2-1; 7 bases align to TRBD1. The CDR3 has 16 amino acids. J lost 3 bases, V lost 6 bases, and 11 bases had no gene match. The CDR3 sequence: CASRPRRTGYYNEQFF. The CDR3 region has the DNA TGTGCCAGCAGGCCCCGTAGGACAGGTTACTACAATGAGCAGTTCTTC.

The rearrangement joins TRBV7-8 to TRBJ2-3; D possibly corresponds to TRBD2 (5 bases). CDR1 SGHVS and CDR2 FQNEAQ come from the germline V gene. Trimming stripped 2 bases from V and 6 bases from J, with 18 bases between. The CDR3 consists of 16 residues. In DNA, the CDR3 is TGTGCCAGCAGCTTACAACCTGCTAGCACGGTGGATACGCAGTATTTT. Amino acid sequence: CASSLQPASTVDTQYF.

This clonotype was observed many times. The gene calls are TRBV5-4 and TRBJ2-7, with D hard to call. Per the germline V gene, CDR1 is SGHNT and CDR2 is YYREEE (reference sequence). Trimming took 0 bases from V and 3 from J, leaving 7 bases between them. The CDR3 spans 13 residues. The CDR3 bases are TGTGCCAGCAGCTTGGCCCCCGGCTACGAGCAGTACTTC. This codes for CASSLAPGYEQYF.

The chain is built from TRBV28 and TRBJ2-5; the match to TRBD2 covers 11 bases. The germline V gene has CDR1 MDHEN and CDR2 SYDVKM. V lost 3 bases and J lost 0; bases outside the gene matches: 3. CDR3 length equals 16 residues. CDR3 bases: TGTGCCAGCAGTTTTAGACTAGCGGGGAACCAAGAGACCCAGTACTTC. This codes for CASSFRLAGNQETQYF.

The chain combines TRBV20-1 with TRBJ2-1; TRBD2 agrees at 8 bases. The CDR3 is made up of 14 amino acids. The trim removed 3 bases at V and 2 bases at J, leaving 3 bases unmatched. CDR1 is DFQATT and CDR2 is SNEGSKA in the germline V gene (reference sequence). CDR3 sequence (DNA): TGCAGTGCTAGTAGCGGGGCCCCCTACAATGAGCAGTTCTTC. It codes for CSASSGAPYNEQFF.

The chain links TRBV11-2 to TRBJ2-1; maybe TRBD2 (6 bases). Per germline, CDR1 SGHAT and CDR2 FQNNGV. There are 13 residues in the CDR3. Trimming cost V 7 bases and J 7 bases, with 14 bases left between them. The CDR3 loop reads CASTRGKGNEQFF. The CDR3 nucleotides read TGTGCCAGCACCCGCGGGAAAGGGAATGAGCAGTTCTTC.

The table lists this clonotype with many counts. The chain carries TRBV20-1 and TRBJ1-6; D call uncertain. Germline V gene lookup returns CDR1 DFQATT and CDR2 SNEGSKA (reference sequence). V was shortened by 4 bases and J by 7 bases, with 17 bases between the two germline ends. This CDR3 comprises 15 residues. The CDR3 DNA reads as TGCAGTGCTAACGCGGGCGGGGTGAGGAATTCACCCCTCCACTTT. Translating it yields CSANAGGVRNSPLHF.

This sequence joins TRBV28 and TRBJ1-2; D is undetermined. V was shortened by 5 bases and J by 1 base, with 11 bases between the two germline ends. Germline assignment: CDR1 MDHEN and CDR2 SYDVKM. This CDR3 contains 14 residues. The CDR3 DNA sequence: TGTGCCAGCAGTGTGGGCGTCCGTAACTATGGCTACACCTTC. It translates to CASSVGVRNYGYTF.

This clonotype was recorded many times. This rearrangement joins TRBV18 to TRBJ2-3, with D perhaps matching TRBD1 (6 bases). CDR3 size: 16 residues. V lost 4 bases and J lost 0, with 14 bases in between. CDR1 KGHSH and CDR2 LQKENI come from the germline V gene. This CDR3 reads CASSRTGSGSTDTQYF. CDR3 coding DNA: TGTGCCAGCTCACGCACAGGGTCGGGGAGCACAGATACGCAGTATTTT.

This clonotype occurred many times. The V and J genes are TRBV5-6 and TRBJ2-1; D gene ambiguous. The germline CDR1 and CDR2 sequences are SGHDT and YYEEEE. V was clipped by 3 bases and J by 4 bases, with 5 bases between them. This CDR3 has 12 amino acids. CDR3 nucleotide sequence: TGTGCCAGCAGCTCCGGTTACAATGAGCAGTTCTTC. This gives the protein CASSSGYNEQFF.

This chain joins TRBV14 and TRBJ2-7, with TRBD1 matching over 7 bases. CDR1 is SGHDN, CDR2 FVKESK, per germline. The CDR3 has 14 residues. Trimming removed 5 bases from V and 3 bases from J; junction bases left unmatched: 7. The CDR3, as DNA: TGTGCCAGCAGCGAATACAGGGGATTCTACGAGCAGTACTTC. Translated: CASSEYRGFYEQYF.

The J gene is TRBJ2-1, the V gene TRBV30; 8 bases are shared with TRBD2. Trimming cost V 3 bases and J 2 bases; bases outside gene matches: 6. Germline lookup yields CDR1 GTSNPN and CDR2 SVGIG (reference sequence). The CDR3 sequence is 15 residues long. CDR3 in DNA: TGTGCCTGGAGAGCAGCGGGAGCCCCCTACAATGAGCAGTTCTTC. This sequence encodes CAWRAAGAPYNEQFF.

The gene calls are TRBV20-1 and TRBJ2-7; D is unclear. The CDR3 totals 15 residues. Trimming took off 0 bases at V and 0 bases at J, with 12 bases between the two ends. Germline lookup yields CDR1 DFQATT and CDR2 SNEGSKA (reference sequence). CDR3 in DNA: TGCAGTGCTAGAGACAAATACGGAAGCTCCTACGAGCAGTACTTC. Translation gives CSARDKYGSSYEQYF.

This chain joins TRBV4-1 and TRBJ2-3; weak D call: TRBD1 (5 bases). This CDR3 is built from 14 residues. V shed 1 base and J shed 6 bases, with 11 bases lying between them. Looked up from germline, CDR1 is MGHRA and CDR2 is YSYEKL. CDR3 DNA sequence: TGCGCCAGCAGCCAAGCGCAGGGCTTTGATACGCAGTATTTT. It codes for CASSQAQGFDTQYF.

V and J are TRBV3-1 and TRBJ2-1; TRBD2 matches 12 bases. Per the germline V gene, CDR1 is LGHDT and CDR2 is YNNKEL (reference sequence). V gave up 4 bases and J gave up 7 bases; unmatched junction bases: 11. The CDR3 totals 17 residues. The CDR3 DNA follows: TGTGCCAGCAGCCTGGTAGTTTGGACTAGCGGGACGAATGAGCAGTTCTTC. The encoded protein is CASSLVVWTSGTNEQFF.

This sequence joins TRBV11-2 and TRBJ2-3, with 14 bases that match TRBD2. Germline V CDR1 and CDR2: SGHAT, FQNNGV. The trim removed 9 bases at V and 0 bases at J, leaving 8 bases unmatched. There are 17 residues in the CDR3. The CDR3 region has the DNA TGTGCCAGTAGGACTAGCGGGAGGTATACTAGCACAGATACGCAGTATTTT. This encodes CASRTSGRYTSTDTQYF. Drawing the rest from reference TRBV11-2 and TRBJ2-3, the complete variable domain is EAGVAQSPRYKIIEKRQSVAFWCNPISGHATLYWYQQILGQGPKLLIQFQNNGVVDDSQLPKDRFSAERLKGVDSTLKIQPAKLEDSAVYLCASRTSGRYTSTDTQYFGPGTRLTVL.

The V gene is TRBV19, the J gene TRBJ2-6, with D unresolved. The CDR3 length is 15 residues. V lost 7 bases and J lost 0, with 10 bases in between. Germline assignment: CDR1 LNHDA and CDR2 SQIVND (reference sequence). The CDR3 nucleotides read TGTGCCAGTAATATCGGAGCCTCTGGGGCCAACGTCCTGACTTTC. As protein: CASNIGASGANVLTF.

V usage is TRBV3-1 and J usage is TRBJ2-7; D ambiguous. Germline-derived CDR1 and CDR2 are LGHDT and YNNKEL (reference sequence). This CDR3 spans 13 amino acids. V lost 1 base, J lost 4 bases, and 8 bases lay in between. CDR3 in amino acids: CASSQAFRYEQYF. The CDR3 bases are TGTGCCAGCAGCCAAGCATTCCGGTACGAGCAGTACTTC.

The gene calls are TRBV19 and TRBJ2-1; D gene unclear. Germline V gene lookup returns CDR1 LNHDA and CDR2 SQIVND (reference sequence). The V end lost 4 bases, the J end lost 9 bases, and 16 bases lay between the germline ends. The CDR3 is 14 residues long. CDR3 loop: CASSTPGGRTEQFF. The CDR3, as DNA: TGTGCCAGTAGTACACCCGGCGGAAGGACTGAGCAGTTCTTC.